The clone carrying this TCR beta chain was seen ten or more times. This specimen belongs to a study of T cells in Graves' hyperthyroidism and ophthalmopathy. It was RNA transcripts that yielded the amplified TCR beta CDR3 regions. With the HTBI primer set, the TCR CDR3 went through a first round of RT-PCR. TCRdb called the multiplex PCR reads again in MiXCR, with one record for every CDR3 protein. The sample lists 530,000 or so distinct CDR3 sequences; around a quarter were seen once. After removal of 3 bases from V and 4 bases from J, the junction contained 11 bases not matched to a gene. The CDR3 consists of 16 residues. CDR1 SGHVS and CDR2 FQNEAQ come from the germline V gene. Ophthalmopathy cases scored 3 or more on the Clinical Activity Score and 4 or more on NOSPECS grade, with duration below 3 months.

Sequencing used blood. This receptor was taken from a woman younger than 45 with Graves' ophthalmopathy. V and J are TRBV7-8 and TRBJ1-1; TRBD1 agrees at 7 bases. The CDR3, as DNA: TGTGCCAGCAGCTTGGGAATGACGGGACAGTTCACTGAAGCTTTCTTT. Encoded protein: CASSLGMTGQFTEAFF.